This note documents a single TCR beta chain sequence. Germline and junction disagree at one end, which may indicate a read error. The data were obtained in a study of blood T cell repertoires in COVID-19. Sequencing used immunoSEQ multiplex PCR; TCRdb keeps in-frame clones, though not all of them. The table includes under 100,000 clones, 85% to 90% detected once. This CDR3 is 14 amino acids long. Germline V gene data show CDR1 as MNHNS and CDR2 as SASEGT. The rearrangement joins TRBV6-1 to TRBJ1-5, with 7 bases that match TRBD1. This clonotype was sampled from a man aged 40-50 years with acute or convalescent COVID-19. Sequenced sample: peripheral blood. The CDR3 DNA reads TGTGCCAGCAGTGAACAAGGGGGCAAGCAGCCCCAGCATTTT. Protein product: CASSEQGGKQPQHF.